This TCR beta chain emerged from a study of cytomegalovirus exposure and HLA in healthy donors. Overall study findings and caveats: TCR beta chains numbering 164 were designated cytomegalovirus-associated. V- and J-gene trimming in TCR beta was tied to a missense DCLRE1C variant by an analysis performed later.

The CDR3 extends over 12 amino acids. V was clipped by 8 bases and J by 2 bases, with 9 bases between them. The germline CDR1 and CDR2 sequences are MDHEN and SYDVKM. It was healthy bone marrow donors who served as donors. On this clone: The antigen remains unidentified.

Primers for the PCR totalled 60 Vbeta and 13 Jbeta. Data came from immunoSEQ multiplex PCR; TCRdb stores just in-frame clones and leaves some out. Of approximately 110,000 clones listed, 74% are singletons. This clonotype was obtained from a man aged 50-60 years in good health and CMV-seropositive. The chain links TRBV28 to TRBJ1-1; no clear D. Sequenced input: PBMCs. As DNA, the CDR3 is TGTGCCAGCGCCCGGGTCAACACTGAAGCTTTCTTT. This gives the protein CASARVNTEAFF.